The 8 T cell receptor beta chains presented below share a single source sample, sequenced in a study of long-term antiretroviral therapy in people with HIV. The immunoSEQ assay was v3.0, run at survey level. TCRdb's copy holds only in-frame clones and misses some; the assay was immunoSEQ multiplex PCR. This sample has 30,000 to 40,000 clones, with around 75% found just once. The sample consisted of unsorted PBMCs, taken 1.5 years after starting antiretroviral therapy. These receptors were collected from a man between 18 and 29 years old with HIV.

CDR3 coding DNA: TGTGCCAGCAGCGCTCCGGGACAGGGTTCCTACGAGCAGTACTTC. It is translated as CASSAPGQGSYEQYF. The chain is built from TRBV27 and TRBJ2-7, with 9 bases identical to TRBD1. V lost 6 bases, J lost 1 base, and 7 bases stayed unmatched. Germline CDR1 is MNHEY and CDR2 is SMNVEV (reference sequence). The CDR3 length is 15 residues.

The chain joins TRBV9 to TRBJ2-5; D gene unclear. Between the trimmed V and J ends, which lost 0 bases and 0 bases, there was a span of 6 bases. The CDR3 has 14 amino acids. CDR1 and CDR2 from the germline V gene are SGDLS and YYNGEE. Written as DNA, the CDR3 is TGTGCCAGCAGCGTAGGACTCCACCAAGAGACCCAGTACTTC. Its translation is CASSVGLHQETQYF.

The CDR3 DNA is TGTGCCAGCAGCTCGACAGGGGGCGATGAGCAGTTCTTC. Protein: CASSSTGGDEQFF. The genes are TRBV7-9 and TRBJ2-1; 10 nucleotides match TRBD1. V shed 4 bases, J shed 8 bases, and the junction held 2 bases outside the gene matches. Germline V CDR1 and CDR2: SEHNR, FQNEAQ (reference sequence). The CDR3 loop spans 13 amino acids.

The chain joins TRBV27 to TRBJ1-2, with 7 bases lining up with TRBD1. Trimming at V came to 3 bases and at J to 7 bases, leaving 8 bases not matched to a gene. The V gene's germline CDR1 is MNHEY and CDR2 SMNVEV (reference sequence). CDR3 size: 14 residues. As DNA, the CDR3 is TGTGCCAGCAGTTTTGAGGGCAGGGGGTTTGGCTACACCTTC. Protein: CASSFEGRGFGYTF.

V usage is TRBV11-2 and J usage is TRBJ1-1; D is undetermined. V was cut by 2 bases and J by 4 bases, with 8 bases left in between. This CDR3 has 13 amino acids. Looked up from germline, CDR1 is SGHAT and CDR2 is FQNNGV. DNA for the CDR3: TGTGCCAGCAGCTTAAGCCCGAGCACTGAAGCTTTCTTT. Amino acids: CASSLSPSTEAFF.

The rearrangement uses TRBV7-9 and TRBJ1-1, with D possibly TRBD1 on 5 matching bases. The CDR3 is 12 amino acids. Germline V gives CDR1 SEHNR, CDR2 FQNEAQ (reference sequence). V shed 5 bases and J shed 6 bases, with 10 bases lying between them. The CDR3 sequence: CASSPTVSEAFF. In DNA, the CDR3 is TGTGCCAGCAGCCCGACAGTATCTGAAGCTTTCTTT. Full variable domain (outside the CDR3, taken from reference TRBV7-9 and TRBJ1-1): DTGVSQNPRHKITKRGQNVTFRCDPISEHNRLYWYRQTLGQGPEFLTYFQNEAQLEKSRLLSDRFSAERPKGSFSTLEIQRTEQGDSAMYLCASSPTVSEAFFGQGTRLTVV.

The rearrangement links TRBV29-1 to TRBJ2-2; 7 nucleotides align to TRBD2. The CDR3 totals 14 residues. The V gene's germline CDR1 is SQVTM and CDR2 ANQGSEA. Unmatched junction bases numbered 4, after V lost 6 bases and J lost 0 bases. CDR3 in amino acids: CSVASGTNTGELFF. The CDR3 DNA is TGCAGCGTGGCTAGCGGAACGAACACCGGGGAGCTGTTTTTT.

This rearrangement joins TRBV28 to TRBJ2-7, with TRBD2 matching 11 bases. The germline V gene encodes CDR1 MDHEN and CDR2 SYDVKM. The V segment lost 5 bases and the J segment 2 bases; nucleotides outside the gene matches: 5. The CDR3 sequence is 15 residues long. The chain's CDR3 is CASSLSGRAAYEQYF. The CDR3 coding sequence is TGTGCCAGCAGTCTTAGCGGGAGGGCAGCCTACGAGCAGTACTTC.